The 10 T cell receptor beta chains in this list originate from one sample, sequenced in a study of T cell responses to AZD1222 COVID-19 vaccine. The assay was immunoSEQ multiplex PCR, and TCRdb's table has in-frame clones only and misses some. Of about 150,000 clones listed, about 95% are singletons. The sequencing used peripheral blood, collected on day 0 of AZD1222 vaccination. The receptors come from an adult in good health.

J is TRBJ2-3 and V is TRBV15; 12 bases fit TRBD2. Germline-derived CDR1 and CDR2 are LNHNV and YYDKDF (reference sequence). The CDR3 runs to 13 residues. V lost 11 bases and J lost 5; bases outside the gene matches: 5. CDR3 nucleotide sequence: TGTGCCTCCAAACTAGCGGGAGGAGATACGCAGTATTTT. Translated: CASKLAGGDTQYF.

The J gene is TRBJ2-6, the V gene TRBV2; no firm D call. The CDR3 consists of 14 residues. Trimming shortened V by 4 bases and J by 0 bases, and 4 bases separated the two germline ends. Germline V gives CDR1 SNHLY, CDR2 FYNNEI. The chain's CDR3 is CASSASSGANVLTF. CDR3 in DNA: TGTGCCAGCAGTGCCAGCTCTGGGGCCAACGTCCTGACTTTC.

The gene calls are TRBV5-8 and TRBJ2-7; TRBD1 might be the D (6 bases). The CDR3 is 14 residues long. Trimming cost V 2 bases and J 3 bases, with 12 bases left between them. Looked up from germline, CDR1 is SGHTS and CDR2 is YDEGEE. CDR3 nucleotide sequence: TGTGCCAGCAGCTTCACCCCGGACAGCTACGAGCAGTACGTC. This sequence encodes CASSFTPDSYEQYV.

The CDR3 reads CATSDTRQGGHQPQHF. The CDR3 DNA is TGTGCCACCAGTGATACCAGACAGGGTGGACACCAGCCCCAGCATTTT. The genes are TRBV24-1 and TRBJ1-5, with 7 bases aligning to TRBD1. V gave up 3 bases and J gave up 7 bases; unmatched junction bases: 11. The CDR3 extends over 16 amino acids. The germline gives CDR1 KGHDR, CDR2 SFDVKD.

V usage is TRBV4-3 and J usage is TRBJ2-1, with TRBD2 matching over 7 bases. CDR1 is LGHNA and CDR2 is YSLEER in the germline V gene. The CDR3 is made up of 17 amino acids. V shed 0 bases, J shed 0 bases, and the junction held 5 bases outside the gene matches. The CDR3 sequence: CASSQETSASSYNEQFF. The CDR3 DNA follows: TGCGCCAGCAGCCAAGAAACTAGCGCGAGCTCCTACAATGAGCAGTTCTTC.

This clone is medium-sized in the sample. The chain links TRBV19 to TRBJ2-3, with TRBD1 as a possible D gene (6 bases). This CDR3 spans 16 amino acids. The V gene lost 0 bases and the J gene lost 6 bases, with 16 bases spanning the gap. Germline V gives CDR1 LNHDA, CDR2 SQIVND (reference sequence). The CDR3 coding sequence is TGTGCCAGTAGTATAGATCGCCCCAGGGGCGGGGATACGCAGTATTTT. Translated, it gives CASSIDRPRGGDTQYF.

The CDR3, as DNA: TGTGCCAGCAGCTTCCGAGGGGCCGATGAGCAGTTCTTC. Translated, it gives CASSFRGADEQFF. The rearrangement links TRBV7-2 to TRBJ2-1; possibly TRBD1 or TRBD2 for D (5 bases each). Trimming removed 3 bases at V and 8 bases at J, with 11 bases between. Germline CDR1 and CDR2: SGHTA and FQGNSA. The CDR3 totals 13 residues.

In regard to this clone: Germline is not matched at one junction end, which may reflect a read error. The V call is TRBV12-3 or TRBV12-4, the J call TRBJ2-1, with TRBD1 matching over 9 bases. This CDR3 region has 12 residues. The CDR3 region is CASSLPGTGRVF. DNA for the CDR3: TGTGCCAGCAGTTTACCCGGGACAGGGAGGGTCTTC.

This sequence joins TRBV28 and TRBJ1-2; D gene uncertain. V lost 6 bases, J lost 4 bases, and 12 bases lay in between. Germline V lookup: CDR1 MDHEN, CDR2 SYDVKM. The CDR3 length is 13 residues. DNA for the CDR3: TGTGCCAGCAGCCTCTCGCTAGGCTATGGCTACACCTTC. Residues: CASSLSLGYGYTF.

The V and J genes are TRBV25-1 and TRBJ2-1; D gene ambiguous. Looked up from germline, CDR1 is MGHDK and CDR2 is SYGVNS. The length of the CDR3 is 15 residues. V was pared by 3 bases and J by 4 bases, with 13 bases between. The CDR3: CASSDPSHLYNEQFF. DNA for the CDR3: TGTGCCAGCAGTGACCCTTCTCACTTATACAATGAGCAGTTCTTC.